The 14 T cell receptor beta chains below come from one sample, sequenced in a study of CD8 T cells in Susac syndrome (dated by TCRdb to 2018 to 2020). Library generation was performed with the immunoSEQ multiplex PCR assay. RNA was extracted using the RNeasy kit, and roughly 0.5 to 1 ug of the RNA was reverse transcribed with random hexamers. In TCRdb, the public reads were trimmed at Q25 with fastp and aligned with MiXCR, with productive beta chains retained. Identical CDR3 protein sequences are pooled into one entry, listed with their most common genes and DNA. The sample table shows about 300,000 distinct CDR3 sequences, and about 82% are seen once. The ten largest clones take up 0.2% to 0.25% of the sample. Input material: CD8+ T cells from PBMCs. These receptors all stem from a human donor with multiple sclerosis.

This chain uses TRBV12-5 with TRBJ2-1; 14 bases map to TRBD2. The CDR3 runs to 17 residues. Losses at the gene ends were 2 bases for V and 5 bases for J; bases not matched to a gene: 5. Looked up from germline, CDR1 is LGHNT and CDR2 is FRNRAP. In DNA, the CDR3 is TGTGCTAGTGGTTTGACTTTGGGACTAGCGGGGGACAATGAGCAGTTCTTC. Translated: CASGLTLGLAGDNEQFF. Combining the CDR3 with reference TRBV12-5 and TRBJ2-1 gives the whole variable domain DARVTQTPRHKVTEMGQEVTMRCQPILGHNTVFWYRQTMMQGLELLAYFRNRAPLDDSGMPKDRFSAEMPDATLATLKIQPSEPRDSAVYFCASGLTLGLAGDNEQFFGPGTRLTVL.

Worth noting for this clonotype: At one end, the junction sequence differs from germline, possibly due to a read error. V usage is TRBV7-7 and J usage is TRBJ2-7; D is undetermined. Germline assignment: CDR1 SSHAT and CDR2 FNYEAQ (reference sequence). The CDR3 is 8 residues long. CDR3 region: CANTPGDF. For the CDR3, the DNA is TGTGCTAACACACCCGGCGACTTC.

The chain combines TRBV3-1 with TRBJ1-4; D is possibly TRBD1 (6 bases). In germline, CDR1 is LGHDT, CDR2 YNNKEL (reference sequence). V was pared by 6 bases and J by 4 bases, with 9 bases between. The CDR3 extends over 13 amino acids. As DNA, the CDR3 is TGTGCCAGCAGTCACAGGGATAATGAAAAACTGTTTTTT. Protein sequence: CASSHRDNEKLFF.

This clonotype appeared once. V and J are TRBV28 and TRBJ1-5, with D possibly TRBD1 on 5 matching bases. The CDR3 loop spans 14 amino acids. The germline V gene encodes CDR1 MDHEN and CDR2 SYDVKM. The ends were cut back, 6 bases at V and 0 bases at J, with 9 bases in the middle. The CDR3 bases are TGTGCCAGCAGGACAGCTTTTAGCAATCAGCCCCAGCATTTT. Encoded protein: CASRTAFSNQPQHF.

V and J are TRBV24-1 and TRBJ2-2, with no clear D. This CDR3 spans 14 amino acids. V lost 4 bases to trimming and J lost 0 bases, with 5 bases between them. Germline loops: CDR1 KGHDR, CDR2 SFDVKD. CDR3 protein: CATSEDSNTGELFF. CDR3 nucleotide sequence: TGTGCCACCAGTGAAGACTCGAACACCGGGGAGCTGTTTTTT.

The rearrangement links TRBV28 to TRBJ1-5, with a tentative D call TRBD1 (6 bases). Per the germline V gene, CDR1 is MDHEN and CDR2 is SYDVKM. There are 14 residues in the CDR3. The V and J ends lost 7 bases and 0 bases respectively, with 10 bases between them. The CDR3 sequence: CASNGDNSNQPQHF. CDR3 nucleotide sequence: TGTGCCAGCAACGGGGACAATAGCAATCAGCCCCAGCATTTT.

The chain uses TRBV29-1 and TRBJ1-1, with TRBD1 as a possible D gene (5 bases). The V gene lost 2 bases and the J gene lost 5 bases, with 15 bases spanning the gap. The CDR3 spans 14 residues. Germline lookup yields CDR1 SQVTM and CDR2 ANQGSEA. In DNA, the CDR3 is TGCAGCGTTGAAAGCCCCAGGGAGTTAACTGAAGCTTTCTTT. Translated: CSVESPRELTEAFF. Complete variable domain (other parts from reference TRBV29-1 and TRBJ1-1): SAVISQKPSRDICQRGTSLTIQCQVDSQVTMMFWYRQQPGQSLTLIATANQGSEATYESGFVIDKFPISRPNLTFSTLTVSNMSPEDSSIYLCSVESPRELTEAFFGQGTRLTVV.

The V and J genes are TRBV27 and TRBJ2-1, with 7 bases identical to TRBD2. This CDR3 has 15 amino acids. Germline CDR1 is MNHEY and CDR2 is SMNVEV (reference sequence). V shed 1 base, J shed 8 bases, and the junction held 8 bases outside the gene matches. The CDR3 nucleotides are TGTGCCAGCAGTTTATTCCTAGCGGTTGTCGATGAGCAGTTCTTC. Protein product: CASSLFLAVVDEQFF.

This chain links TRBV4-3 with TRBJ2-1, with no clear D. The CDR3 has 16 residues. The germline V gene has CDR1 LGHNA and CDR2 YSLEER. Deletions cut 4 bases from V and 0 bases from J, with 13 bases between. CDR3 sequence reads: CASSRHPFSSYNEQFF. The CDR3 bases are TGCGCCAGCAGCCGTCACCCCTTTAGCTCCTACAATGAGCAGTTCTTC.

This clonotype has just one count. DNA for the CDR3: TGTGCCACCAGCCACTCTCGAAATAACCCCTACGAGCAGTACTTC. It codes for CATSHSRNNPYEQYF. The chain uses TRBV15 and TRBJ2-7; D gene unclear. The CDR3 totals 15 residues. V was clipped by 5 bases and J by 2 bases, with 16 bases between them. Germline V lookup: CDR1 LNHNV, CDR2 YYDKDF (reference sequence).

The CDR3 DNA reads TGCGCCAGCAGGGGCGGACTAGCGGGGGCCTACGAGCAGTACTTC. Translating gives CASRGGLAGAYEQYF. The chain joins TRBV10-2 to TRBJ2-7; 13 bases agree with TRBD2. CDR3 length: 15 residues. Per the germline V gene, CDR1 is WSHSY and CDR2 is SAAADI. V shed 6 bases, J shed 2 bases, and the junction held 4 bases outside the gene matches.

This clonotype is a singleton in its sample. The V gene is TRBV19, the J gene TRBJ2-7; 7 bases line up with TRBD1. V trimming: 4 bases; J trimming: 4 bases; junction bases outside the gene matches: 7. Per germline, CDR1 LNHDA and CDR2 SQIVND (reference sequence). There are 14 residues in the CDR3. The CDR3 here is CASSTGTANYEQYF. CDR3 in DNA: TGTGCCAGTAGTACCGGGACAGCGAATTACGAGCAGTACTTC.

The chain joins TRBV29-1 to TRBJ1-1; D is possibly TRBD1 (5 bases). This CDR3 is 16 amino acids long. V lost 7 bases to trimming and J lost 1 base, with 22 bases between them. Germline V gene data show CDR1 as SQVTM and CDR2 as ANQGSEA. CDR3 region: CSAAQAGERPNTEAFF. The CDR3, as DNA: TGCAGCGCCGCCCAGGCGGGGGAGCGGCCGAACACTGAAGCTTTCTTT.

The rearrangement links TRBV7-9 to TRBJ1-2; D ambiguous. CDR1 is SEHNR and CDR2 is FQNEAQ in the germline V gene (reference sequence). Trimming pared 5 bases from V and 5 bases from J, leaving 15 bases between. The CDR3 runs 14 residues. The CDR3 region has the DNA TGTGCCAGCAGCCTCCCCGACAAGGGTTATGGCTACACCTTC. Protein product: CASSLPDKGYGYTF.